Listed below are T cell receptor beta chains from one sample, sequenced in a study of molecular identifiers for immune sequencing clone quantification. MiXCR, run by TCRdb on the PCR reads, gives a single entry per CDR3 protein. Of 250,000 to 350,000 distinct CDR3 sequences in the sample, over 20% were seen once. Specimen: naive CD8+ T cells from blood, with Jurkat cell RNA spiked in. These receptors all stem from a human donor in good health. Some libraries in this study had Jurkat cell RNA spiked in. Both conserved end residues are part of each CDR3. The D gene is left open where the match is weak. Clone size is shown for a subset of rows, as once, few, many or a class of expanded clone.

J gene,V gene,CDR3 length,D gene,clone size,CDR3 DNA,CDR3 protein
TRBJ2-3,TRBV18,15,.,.,TGTGCCAGCTCACCCGATGAAGCCTTCACAGATACGCAGTATTTT,CASSPDEAFTDTQYF
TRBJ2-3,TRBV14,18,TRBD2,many,TGTGCCAGCAGCCAAACTAGCGGGGGGGCGCTGTGGACAGATACGCAGTATTTT,CASSQTSGGALWTDTQYF
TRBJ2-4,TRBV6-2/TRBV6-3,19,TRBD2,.,TGTGCCAGCAGTTACAGCAGACAGCCGACTAGCACCCAAGGGGACATTCAGTACTTC,CASSYSRQPTSTQGDIQYF
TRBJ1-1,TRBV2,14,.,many,TGTGCCAGCAGGCCCGGTACTCGGGACACTGAAGCTTTCTTT,CASRPGTRDTEAFF
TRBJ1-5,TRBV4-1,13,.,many,TGCGCCAGCAGCCTGGACGGCAATCAGCCCCAGCATTTT,CASSLDGNQPQHF
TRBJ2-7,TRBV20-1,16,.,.,TGCAGTGTCAAGACAGGCGGGTCTACTTTCCCCTACGAGCAGTACTTC,CSVKTGGSTFPYEQYF
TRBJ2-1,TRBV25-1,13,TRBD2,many,TGTGCCGTTGGACTAGCAGGATACAATGAGCAGTTCTTC,CAVGLAGYNEQFF
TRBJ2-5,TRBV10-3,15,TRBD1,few,TGTGCCATCAGTGGGACAGGGGTAGTCCAAGAGACCCAGTACTTC,CAISGTGVVQETQYF
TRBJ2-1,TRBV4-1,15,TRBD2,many,TGCGCCAGCAGCCAAGTTGCGGGGACTAACAATGAGCAGTTCTTC,CASSQVAGTNNEQFF
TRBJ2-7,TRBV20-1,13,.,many,TGCAGTGCTAGAGTGACATCGGCCTACGAGCAGTACTTC,CSARVTSAYEQYF
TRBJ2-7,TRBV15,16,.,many,TGTGCCACCAGCAGAGATCGTGGCAGGACTACCTACGAGCAGTACTTC,CATSRDRGRTTYEQYF
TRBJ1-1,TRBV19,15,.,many,TGTGCCAGTAGTTTACAGAATCTCTTGAACACTGAAGCTTTCTTT,CASSLQNLLNTEAFF
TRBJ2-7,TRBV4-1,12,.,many,TGCGCCAGCAGCCAACCCGGCCGCGAGCAGTACTTC,CASSQPGREQYF
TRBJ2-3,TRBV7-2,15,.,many,TGTGCCAGCAGCTTAGATCTGGTGAGCACAGATACGCAGTATTTT,CASSLDLVSTDTQYF
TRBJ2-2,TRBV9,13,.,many,TGTGCCAGCAGCGTACGGGCAGACGGGGAGCTGTTTTTT,CASSVRADGELFF
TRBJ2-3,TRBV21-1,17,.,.,TGTGCCAGCAGCAAAGGTGATAGCGGGGCATGTAGAGATACGCAGTATTTT,CASSKGDSGACRDTQYF
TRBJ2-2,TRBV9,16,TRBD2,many,TGTGCCAGCAGCACCCCGCCGGGGGGGTACACCGGGGAGCTGTTTTTT,CASSTPPGGYTGELFF
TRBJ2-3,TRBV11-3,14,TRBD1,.,TGTGCCAGCAGCTACAGGGGCCGCGCAGGTACGCAGTATTTT,CASSYRGRAGTQYF
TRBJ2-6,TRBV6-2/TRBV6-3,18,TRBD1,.,TGTGCCAGCAGTGAGACAGGGGCCCACTTCTCTGGGGCCAACGTCCTGACTTTC,CASSETGAHFSGANVLTF
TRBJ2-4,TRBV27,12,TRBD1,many,TGTGCCAGCAGCGGACAGGCCAACATTCAGTACTTC,CASSGQANIQYF
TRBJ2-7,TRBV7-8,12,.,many,TGTGCCAGCAGCCGTACCGGAGGAGAGCAGTACTTC,CASSRTGGEQYF
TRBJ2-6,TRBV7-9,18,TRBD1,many,TGTGCCAGCAGCAAGCCGGGACAGGGGCCCTCTGGGGCCAACGTCCTGACTTTC,CASSKPGQGPSGANVLTF
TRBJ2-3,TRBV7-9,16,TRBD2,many,TGTGCCAGCAGCTCATTACTAGCGGGAGTGCCAGATACGCAGTATTTT,CASSSLLAGVPDTQYF
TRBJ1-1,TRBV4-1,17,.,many,TGCGCCAGCAGCCCGTACCCAGGGGTGCGCGGTGAGACTGAAGCTTTCTTT,CASSPYPGVRGETEAFF
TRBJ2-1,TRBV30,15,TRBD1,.,TGTGCCTGCCAGGGACAGGAAAGCTCCTACAATGAGCAGTTCTTC,CACQGQESSYNEQFF
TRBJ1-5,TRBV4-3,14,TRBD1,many,TGCGCCAGCAGCCAAGAGACAGGGAATCAGCCCCAGCATTTT,CASSQETGNQPQHF
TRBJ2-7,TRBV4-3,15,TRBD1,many,TGCGCCAGCAGCCAAGGGCGGGGACAGGGCCACGAGCAGTACTTC,CASSQGRGQGHEQYF
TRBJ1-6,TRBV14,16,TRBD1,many,TGTGCCAGCAGCCAACGACCGGGACAGTTTGCTTCACCCCTCCACTTT,CASSQRPGQFASPLHF
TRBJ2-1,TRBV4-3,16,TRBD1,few,TGCGCCAGCAGCCAAGGGAGGACAGGGACCTACAATGAGCAGTTCTTC,CASSQGRTGTYNEQFF
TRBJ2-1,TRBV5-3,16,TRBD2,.,TGTGCCAGCAGCCCGGGTCGGGAGGGGGCCTACAATGAGCAGTTCTTC,CASSPGREGAYNEQFF
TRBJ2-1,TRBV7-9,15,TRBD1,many,TGTGCCAGCAGCTCCCGGGACAGGGGAAACAATGAGCAGTTCTTC,CASSSRDRGNNEQFF
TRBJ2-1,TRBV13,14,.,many,TGTGCCAGCAGCCATATAAGGGGGTACAATGAGCAGTTCTTC,CASSHIRGYNEQFF
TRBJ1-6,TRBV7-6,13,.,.,TGTGCCGGCAGCGGATTAATCCCCTCACCCCTCCACTTT,CAGSGLIPSPLHF